These T cell receptor beta chains were read from a single sample in a study of blood T cell repertoires in COVID-19. Assay used: immunoSEQ multiplex PCR; TCRdb lists only in-frame clones, some missing. This repertoire shows tens of thousands of clones, over 70% found once; its top ten account for approximately 5.7%. Sequenced material: peripheral blood. Source of these receptors: a man aged 45 to 65 with active or convalescent COVID-19. The CDR3 runs from the conserved cysteine through the conserved F or W. Each record gives: V gene, clone size, J gene, D gene, CDR3 protein, CDR3 DNA. The D gene is left open where the match is weak. Clone size is given for some rows only: seen once, a few or many times, or a class if the clone is expanded.

TRBV20-1,.,TRBJ2-7,.,CSASRGAAEQYF,TGCAGTGCTAGTCGGGGGGCCGCCGAGCAGTACTTC
TRBV25-1,medium-sized,TRBJ2-5,TRBD2,CASSESGTRQETQYF,TGTGCCAGCAGTGAGTCCGGGACTAGGCAAGAGACCCAGTACTTC
TRBV21-1,.,TRBJ2-7,.,CASITGGRENEQYF,TGTGCCAGCATCACAGGGGGCCGGGAGAACGAGCAGTACTTC
TRBV6-2/TRBV6-3,few,TRBJ2-2,TRBD2,CASSYSLAGGTGELFF,TGTGCCAGCAGTTACTCGCTAGCGGGGGGGACCGGGGAGCTGTTTTTT
TRBV4-2,.,TRBJ1-3,.,CASSQDPGGNGNTIYF,TGTGCCAGCAGCCAAGATCCGGGGGGTAATGGAAACACCATATATTTT
TRBV2,.,TRBJ1-2,.,CASSEVLRGQGYTF,TGTGCCAGCAGTGAAGTGCTCAGGGGTCAAGGCTACACCTTC
TRBV4-3,.,TRBJ1-2,.,CASSQDLGLSGYGYTF,TGCGCCAGCAGCCAAGATCTTGGACTGAGCGGCTATGGCTACACCTTC
TRBV27,few,TRBJ1-6,.,CASSLFVRGGSYNSPLHF,TGTGCCAGCAGTTTATTTGTCCGGGGGGGCTCCTATAATTCACCCCTCCACTTT
TRBV6-5,once,TRBJ1-1,TRBD1,CASSSPGQGITEAFF,TGTGCCAGCAGTTCTCCCGGACAGGGCATCACTGAAGCTTTCTTT
TRBV3-1/TRBV3-2,.,TRBJ1-3,.,CASSHAHGGDTIYF,TGTGCCAGCAGCCACGCCCACGGAGGAGACACCATATATTTT
TRBV7-9,.,TRBJ1-1,.,CASSHPAGDTEAFF,TGTGCCAGCAGCCATCCGGCAGGGGACACTGAAGCTTTCTTT
TRBV24-1,few,TRBJ2-7,TRBD1,CATSDVWEPGQGCYEQYF,TGTGCCACCAGTGATGTGTGGGAGCCGGGACAGGGCTGCTACGAGCAGTACTTC
TRBV6-5,.,TRBJ2-2,.,CASITRVLGGELFF,TGTGCCAGCATCACCAGGGTGTTAGGGGGGGAGCTGTTTTTT
TRBV18,.,TRBJ2-5,.,CASLVQNQETQYF,TGTGCCAGCTTGGTGCAGAACCAAGAGACCCAGTACTTC
TRBV2,.,TRBJ2-5,.,CASSERQGSATQYF,TGTGCCAGCAGTGAAAGGCAGGGCTCCGCGACCCAGTACTTC
TRBV24-1,.,TRBJ2-5,TRBD2,CATSDLERGAEETQYF,TGTGCCACCAGTGATTTAGAGCGGGGGGCGGAAGAGACCCAGTACTTC
TRBV18,.,TRBJ2-3,.,CASSPPSRRDTQYF,TGTGCCAGCTCACCGCCTAGCAGGAGGGATACGCAGTATTTT
TRBV10-3,.,TRBJ1-2,.,CAISETQGADYGYTF,TGTGCCATCAGTGAGACCCAGGGTGCCGACTATGGCTACACCTTC
TRBV27,.,TRBJ2-4,.,CASSLEGRAKNIQYF,TGTGCCAGCAGTTTGGAGGGCCGAGCCAAAAACATTCAGTACTTC
TRBV7-3,.,TRBJ1-6,.,CASSLTIRGPLHF,TGTGCCAGCAGCTTAACGATCCGGGGACCCCTCCACTTT
TRBV5-1,few,TRBJ1-1,.,CASSLWGVNTEAFF,TGCGCCAGCAGCTTGTGGGGGGTAAACACTGAAGCTTTCTTT